This passage covers 24 T cell receptor beta chains from one sample sequenced in a study of beta chain features in type 1 diabetes. Expressed TCRB transcripts were sequenced, since all the RNA that had been isolated was reverse transcribed. The table came from immunoSEQ multiplex PCR; TCRdb's copy has only in-frame clones and leaves some out. The sample consists of some 900,000 clones, about a sixth of them appearing once. Sequencing was performed on naive CD4+ T cells from blood. These receptors were collected from a woman aged 18-29 years in good health.

This chain joins TRBV23-1 and TRBJ2-3; 12 nucleotides align to TRBD2. TRBV23-1 is treated as an ORF (open reading frame) with a function not yet certain. With V trimmed by 4 bases and J by 2 bases, 13 bases remained unmatched. The CDR3 runs 19 residues. The DNA of the CDR3 is TGCGCCAGCAGTCTTCGGCCGGGACTAGCGGGCCCTTCCACAGATACGCAGTATTTT. Protein: CASSLRPGLAGPSTDTQYF.

This clone was counted between two and nine times. The chain is built from TRBV6-6 and TRBJ2-7, with D maybe TRBD2 (6 bases). V was trimmed by 2 bases and J by 3 bases, leaving 8 bases between them. Germline CDR1 reads MNHNY; CDR2 reads SVGAGI (reference sequence). The CDR3 totals 13 residues. The CDR3 DNA sequence: TGTGCCAGCAGTTACCCGGGAGTCTACGAGCAGTACTTC. This translates into CASSYPGVYEQYF.

CDR3 sequence reads: CASSSLAGVGTDTQYF. DNA of the CDR3: TGTGCCAGCAGCTCTCTAGCGGGAGTAGGCACAGATACGCAGTATTTT. The J gene is TRBJ2-3, the V gene TRBV7-9; 10 bases agree with TRBD2. The V gene's germline CDR1 is SEHNR and CDR2 FQNEAQ (reference sequence). The J segment lost 1 base and the V segment lost 4 bases, leaving 5 bases of the junction unmatched. The CDR3 loop spans 16 amino acids.

This clone was seen more than once but under ten times. The gene calls are TRBV10-1 and TRBJ2-3; 9 nucleotides match TRBD2. Germline CDR1 and CDR2: WNHNN and SYGVQD (reference sequence). CDR3 length: 14 residues. V was clipped by 9 bases and J by 2 bases; unmatched bases: 6. CDR3 DNA sequence: TGCGCCAGGGAGACTAGCGGCAACACAGATACGCAGTATTTT. Translating it yields CARETSGNTDTQYF.

V usage is TRBV18 and J usage is TRBJ1-1, with 7 positions matching TRBD1. V was pared by 4 bases and J by 4 bases, with 6 bases of the junction left unmatched. Germline assignment: CDR1 KGHSH and CDR2 LQKENI. The length of the CDR3 is 14 residues. CDR3 in amino acids: CASSQGQVVTEAFF. Written as DNA, the CDR3 is TGTGCCAGCTCACAAGGACAGGTAGTCACTGAAGCTTTCTTT.

This chain joins TRBV2 and TRBJ2-2; TRBD1 might be the D (5 bases). Trimming left V 3 bases short and J 2 bases short, with 10 bases between. The length of the CDR3 is 15 residues. CDR1 and CDR2 (germline): SNHLY, FYNNEI. The DNA of the CDR3 is TGTGCCAGCAGTGAGGGCAGGGTAAACACCGGGGAGCTGTTTTTT. It yields the protein CASSEGRVNTGELFF. The full variable domain, completed using reference TRBV2 and TRBJ2-2, is EPEVTQTPSHQVTQMGQEVILRCVPISNHLYFYWYRQILGQKVEFLVSFYNNEISEKSEIFDDQFSVERPDGSNFTLKIRSTKLEDSAMYFCASSEGRVNTGELFFGEGSRLTVL.

A few counts support this clone. The chain is built from TRBV19 and TRBJ1-1; D is ambiguous. V was trimmed by 6 bases and J by 1 base, leaving 6 bases between them. The germline V gene has CDR1 LNHDA and CDR2 SQIVND (reference sequence). The CDR3 spans 12 residues. The CDR3 region is CASSTKNTEAFF. As DNA, the CDR3 is TGTGCCAGTAGCACCAAGAACACTGAAGCTTTCTTT.

The chain recombines TRBV5-4 with TRBJ2-1; D perhaps matches TRBD1 (7 bases). The germline V and J ends were trimmed by 4 bases and 7 bases, with 12 bases remaining between them. Per germline, CDR1 SGHNT and CDR2 YYREEE (reference sequence). The CDR3 consists of 13 residues. CDR3 coding DNA: TGTGCCAGCAGCGCGGGACAGATAAATGAGCAGTTCTTC. Its protein product is CASSAGQINEQFF.

This chain uses TRBV28 with TRBJ2-1; D perhaps matches TRBD2 (6 bases). CDR1 and CDR2 from the germline V gene are MDHEN and SYDVKM. The V gene lost 2 bases and the J gene lost 0 bases, with 14 bases spanning the gap. The length of the CDR3 is 17 residues. The CDR3 sequence is CASSLVLGRYSYNEQFF. CDR3 nucleotide sequence: TGTGCCAGCAGTTTAGTTCTGGGGAGGTACTCCTACAATGAGCAGTTCTTC.

This clone was picked up a small number of times. The chain uses TRBV18 and TRBJ2-3; D is unresolved. The CDR3 is 14 residues long. V was cut by 4 bases and J by 2 bases, with 10 bases left in between. CDR1 and CDR2 from the germline V gene are KGHSH and LQKENI. The CDR3 DNA is TGTGCCAGCTCACAAACACTGGCCACAGATACGCAGTATTTT. Translated: CASSQTLATDTQYF.

V and J are TRBV5-1 and TRBJ1-2; D perhaps matches TRBD1 (6 bases). V lost 4 bases, J lost 4 bases, and 11 bases lay in between. The CDR3 loop spans 13 amino acids. Germline V gene data show CDR1 as SGHRS and CDR2 as YFSETQ. The CDR3 here is CASSPDSSYGYTF. The CDR3 nucleotides read TGCGCCAGCAGCCCGGACAGTTCCTATGGCTACACCTTC.

This clone was recorded a few times. V gene TRBV11-2 combines with J gene TRBJ2-7, with D maybe TRBD2 (5 bases). This CDR3 has 12 residues. The germline V gene encodes CDR1 SGHAT and CDR2 FQNNGV. The V end lost 3 bases, the J end lost 6 bases, and 9 bases lay between the germline ends. The CDR3 reads CASSFGGSEQYF. CDR3 nucleotide sequence: TGTGCCAGCAGCTTTGGAGGTAGCGAGCAGTACTTC.

DNA of the CDR3: TGTGCCAGCGAGACAGGGGGGAACGAGCAGTACTTC. It is translated as CASETGGNEQYF. The genes are TRBV7-9 and TRBJ2-7; 9 bases are shared with TRBD1. This CDR3 spans 12 amino acids. V lost 8 bases to trimming and J lost 5 bases; unmatched junction nucleotides: 4. Germline V CDR1 and CDR2: SEHNR, FQNEAQ (reference sequence). The variable domain in full, with the rest retrieved from reference TRBV7-9 and TRBJ2-7, is DTGVSQNPRHKITKRGQNVTFRCDPISEHNRLYWYRQTLGQGPEFLTYFQNEAQLEKSRLLSDRFSAERPKGSFSTLEIQRTEQGDSAMYLCASETGGNEQYFGPGTRLTVT.

The V call is TRBV14, the J call TRBJ2-5; D is unclear. Germline CDR1 and CDR2: SGHDN and FVKESK. The CDR3 sequence is 11 residues long. V lost 1 base and J lost 7, with 4 bases in between. The CDR3, as DNA: TGTGCCAGCAGCCAAGGGGGGACCCAGTACTTC. Translation: CASSQGGTQYF.

The chain recombines TRBV7-9 with TRBJ2-3; 9 nucleotides align to TRBD2. Per the germline V gene, CDR1 is SEHNR and CDR2 is FQNEAQ (reference sequence). The ends lost 0 bases at V and 4 bases at J; junction bases unmatched: 2. The CDR3 spans 15 residues. In nucleotides, the CDR3 is TGTGCCAGCAGCTTAGCAGGACTAGCGCCAGATACGCAGTATTTT. Translation gives CASSLAGLAPDTQYF. The full variable domain, its missing parts supplied by reference TRBV7-9 and TRBJ2-3, is DTGVSQNPRHKITKRGQNVTFRCDPISEHNRLYWYRQTLGQGPEFLTYFQNEAQLEKSRLLSDRFSAERPKGSFSTLEIQRTEQGDSAMYLCASSLAGLAPDTQYFGPGTRLTVL.

The gene calls are TRBV18 and TRBJ2-7; weak D call: TRBD2 (6 bases). The CDR3 has 13 residues. Germline loops: CDR1 KGHSH, CDR2 LQKENI. V was clipped by 6 bases and J by 6 bases, with 15 bases between them. CDR3 sequence (DNA): TGTGCCAGCTCCCCTGGAGGGCTATCCGAGCAGTACTTC. Amino acid sequence: CASSPGGLSEQYF.

This clone was detected a few times. The gene calls are TRBV18 and TRBJ2-1; 9 nucleotides match TRBD2. The CDR3 extends over 14 amino acids. Germline V gene data show CDR1 as KGHSH and CDR2 as LQKENI. The junction had 4 bases not matched to a gene; V was cut back by 2 bases and J by 8 bases. The CDR3: CASSPVSGSDEQFF. The CDR3 DNA reads as TGTGCCAGCTCACCAGTTAGCGGGAGCGATGAGCAGTTCTTC.

This clone came up a few times. This chain connects TRBV14 to TRBJ2-1, with D tentatively TRBD1 or TRBD2 (5 bases each). This CDR3 region has 15 residues. Germline CDR1 and CDR2: SGHDN and FVKESK. Trimming took off 4 bases at V and 2 bases at J, with 12 bases between the two ends. The CDR3 nucleotides read TGTGCCAGCAGCCCGGGGCGGGCAGCCTACAATGAGCAGTTCTTC. Translated: CASSPGRAAYNEQFF.

The rearrangement uses TRBV7-9 and TRBJ2-3; D is possibly TRBD2 (6 bases). V lost 5 bases to trimming and J lost 3 bases, with 15 bases between them. CDR3 length equals 15 residues. Germline loops: CDR1 SEHNR, CDR2 FQNEAQ (reference sequence). Here the CDR3 DNA reads TGTGCCAGCAGCCCTGAGGCAGGGAGGACAGATACGCAGTATTTT. This gives the protein CASSPEAGRTDTQYF.

The chain recombines TRBV7-3 with TRBJ2-6; D possibly matches TRBD1 or TRBD2 (5 bases each). V dropped 2 bases and J dropped 1 base, with 18 bases sitting between them. The CDR3 runs to 19 residues. Per the germline V gene, CDR1 is SGHTA and CDR2 is FQGTGA. CDR3 DNA sequence: TGTGCCAGCAGCTTAGTTAGGATACTAGGACAATCTGGGGCCAACGTCCTGACTTTC. Residues: CASSLVRILGQSGANVLTF.

This clone was picked up a small number of times. The rearrangement joins TRBV15 to TRBJ1-2; D uncertain. V was cut by 0 bases and J by 4 bases, with 9 bases left in between. The CDR3 extends over 14 amino acids. Germline CDR1 LNHNV, CDR2 YYDKDF (reference sequence). CDR3 in amino acids: CATSRDKGGYGYTF. The CDR3 nucleotides are TGTGCCACCAGCAGAGATAAGGGTGGCTATGGCTACACCTTC.

This clone was seen only a few times. V and J are TRBV7-2 and TRBJ2-5; tentatively, D is TRBD2 (6 bases). The CDR3 length is 15 residues. Trimming pared 0 bases from V and 9 bases from J, leaving 17 bases between. Germline values: CDR1 SGHTA, CDR2 FQGNSA. Here the CDR3 DNA reads TGTGCCAGCAGCTTAGCGTGGAGGGACGAAGGTCCCCAGTACTTC. Amino acids: CASSLAWRDEGPQYF.

The chain links TRBV29-1 to TRBJ1-1; perhaps TRBD1 as D (5 bases). V was trimmed by 7 bases and J by 7 bases, leaving 22 bases between them. The V gene's germline CDR1 is SQVTM and CDR2 ANQGSEA. The CDR3 sequence is 14 residues long. DNA of the CDR3: TGCAGCGCCAATACCGGGACCTACTCCCTTGAAGCTTTCTTT. Protein: CSANTGTYSLEAFF.

The V gene is TRBV5-4, the J gene TRBJ2-3, with 10 bases lining up with TRBD2. This CDR3 spans 14 amino acids. Per germline, CDR1 SGHNT and CDR2 YYREEE (reference sequence). V lost 4 bases to trimming and J lost 4 bases; unmatched junction nucleotides: 3. DNA of the CDR3: TGTGCCAGCAGCGCTAGCGGGAGTGCAGATACGCAGTATTTT. Protein: CASSASGSADTQYF.